The following is a T cell receptor (beta chain) sequence with its context. This specimen belongs to a study of blood T cell repertoires in COVID-19. Study at large: Researchers got acute and convalescent COVID-19 samples from the United States, Italy and Spain. PBMCs, B-cell-depleted T cells, or T cells were the source of the cDNA or gDNA that made up the material.

Authors' data handling: From reference gene primer amplification, estimates of nucleated cell counts were derived. Only in-frame clones appear in the TCRdb table, and some are missing; sequencing was by immunoSEQ multiplex PCR. V and J calls and clone size follow that table, whereas D and trimming were derived from the DNA. Of over 200,000 clones listed, about 83% are singletons. CDR3 length: 16 residues. Looked up from germline, CDR1 is MGHRA and CDR2 is YSYEKL. J gave up 5 bases and V 0 bases, and 2 bases lay outside the gene matches. The receptor comes from a man older than 75 with acute or convalescent COVID-19. The specimen sequenced was peripheral blood. The rearrangement joins TRBV4-1 to TRBJ1-6, with TRBD1 matching 9 bases. CDR3 coding DNA: TGCGCCAGCAGCCAAGAGGGGGACAGGGATAATTCACCCCTCCACTTT. Its protein is CASSQEGDRDNSPLHF.